This TCR beta chain was identified during a study of shared clonotypes between healthy human individuals. Study-wide background: Three plates each covered CD4 naive and memory; CD8 naive two, CD8 memory one. Study-level results: Rarefaction showed that sequencing of sorted subsets was incomplete (despite large depth).

This CDR3 comprises 15 residues. J was trimmed by 4 bases and V by 2 bases; bases with no gene match: 5. The V gene's germline CDR1 is KGHSH and CDR2 LQKENI. Comment on this clone: Its antigen is unknown.

Every contributor of samples was a Caucasian grown-up residing in Nashville, Tennessee. Sequencing was performed with immunoSEQ multiplex PCR; in TCRdb, only in-frame clones are kept and a portion is missing. The sample consists of roughly 500,000 clones, about 96% of them appearing once. Input material: naive CD4+ T cells sorted from blood. The subset is: CD45RA+ positively selected. This sequence was found in a woman under 40 in good health. The J gene is TRBJ1-2, the V gene TRBV18; TRBD1 aligns across 9 bases. CDR3: CASSPGGQGGYGYTF. The CDR3 DNA follows: TGTGCCAGCTCACCAGGGGGACAGGGTGGCTATGGCTACACCTTC.